Listed here is a single T cell receptor (beta chain). What it binds is unknown. For the second PCR, which ran for 7 to 11 cycles, a sample-barcoded 5' primer and a J-beta primer mix were used. One entry per CDR3 protein results from TCRdb running MiXCR on the 5' RACE reads. The table lists roughly 500,000 distinct CDR3 sequences, about 25% of them singletons, with approximately 17% in the top ten. The data originate from a study of blood T cells in healthy people across ages. Study-level results: Among long-lived donors, naive CD4+ cells were more numerous and diversity higher than in aged donors.

The sample taken for sequencing was blood. This sequence originates from a woman in her 70s in good health.

This CDR3 is CASSIAIGYTF. In DNA form, the CDR3 reads TGTGCCAGCAGCATCGCTATCGGCTACACCTTC. The rearrangement joins TRBV7-2 to TRBJ1-2; D is unresolved. The CDR3 consists of 11 residues. V gave up 5 bases and J gave up 8 bases, with 9 bases separating them. Germline V gene data show CDR1 as SGHTA and CDR2 as FQGNSA. Supplemented by reference TRBV7-2 and TRBJ1-2, the full variable domain reads GAGVSQSPSNKVTEKGKDVELRCDPISGHTALYWYRQSLGQGLEFLIYFQGNSAPDKSGLPSDRFSAERTGGSVSTLTIQRTQQEDSAVYLCASSIAIGYTFGSGTRLTVV.